This entry describes one T cell receptor (beta chain). Assay: immunoSEQ multiplex PCR; the TCRdb copy retains only in-frame clones and omits some. The profile shows 100,000 to 130,000 clones, approximately 83% of them singletons. This CDR3 has 15 residues. The V end lost 7 bases, the J end lost 1 base, and 14 bases lay between the germline ends. Germline values: CDR1 MDHEN, CDR2 SYDVKM. This sample stems from a study of blood T cell repertoires in COVID-19. This TCR came from an older woman with acute or convalescent COVID-19. Source material: peripheral blood. The chain joins TRBV28 to TRBJ1-5; a weak D match, TRBD1 (6 bases). The CDR3 coding sequence is TGTGCCAGCAACCAGGGGAGGGGGAGCAATCAGCCCCAGCATTTT. Protein sequence: CASNQGRGSNQPQHF.